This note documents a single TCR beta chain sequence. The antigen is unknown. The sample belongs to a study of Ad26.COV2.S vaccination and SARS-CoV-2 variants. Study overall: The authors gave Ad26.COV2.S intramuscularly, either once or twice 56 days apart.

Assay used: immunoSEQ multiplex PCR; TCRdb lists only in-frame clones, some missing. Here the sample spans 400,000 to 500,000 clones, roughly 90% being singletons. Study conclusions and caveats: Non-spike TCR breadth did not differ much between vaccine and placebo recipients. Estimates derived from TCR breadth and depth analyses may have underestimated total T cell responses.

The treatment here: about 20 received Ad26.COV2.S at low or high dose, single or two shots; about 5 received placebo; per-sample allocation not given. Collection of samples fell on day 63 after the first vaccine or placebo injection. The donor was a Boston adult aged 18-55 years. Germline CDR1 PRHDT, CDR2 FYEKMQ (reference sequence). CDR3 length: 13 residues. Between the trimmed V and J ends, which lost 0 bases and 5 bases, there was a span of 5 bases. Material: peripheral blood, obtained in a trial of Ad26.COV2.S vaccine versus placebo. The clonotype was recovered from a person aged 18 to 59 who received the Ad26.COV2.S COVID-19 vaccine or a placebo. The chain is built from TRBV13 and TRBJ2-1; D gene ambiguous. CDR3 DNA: TGTGCCAGCAGCTTAGGACGGAACAATGAGCAGTTCTTC. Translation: CASSLGRNNEQFF.